The 23 T cell receptor beta chains given below trace back to one sample, sequenced in a study of shared T cell receptors in the human thymus. Some clones are missing from TCRdb's copy, which holds only in-frame ones; the method was immunoSEQ multiplex PCR. The sample holds some 640,000 clones; around 87% are singletons and the top ten take 0.0094%. The data also belong to a second study, concerning human thymus T cells.

The material sequenced was thymocytes. The source of these receptors is a boy younger than two with a congenital heart defect.

This clone was counted between two and nine times. The chain carries TRBV4-3 and TRBJ2-5; D perhaps matches TRBD2 (6 bases). Looked up from germline, CDR1 is LGHNA and CDR2 is YSLEER. The V end was cut by 1 base, the J end by 5 bases, with 14 bases between. CDR3 length equals 15 residues. Here the CDR3 reads CASSQVGSGVETQYF. The CDR3 DNA reads TGCGCCAGCAGCCAAGTGGGGTCGGGGGTTGAGACCCAGTACTTC.

This clone was seen a single time. The chain employs TRBV27 and TRBJ1-5, with 8 nucleotides matching TRBD1. The ends lost 2 bases at V and 7 bases at J; junction bases unmatched: 13. This CDR3 region has 17 residues. Germline-derived CDR1 and CDR2 are MNHEY and SMNVEV (reference sequence). CDR3 loop: CASSLGPWTGLGQPQHF. Here the CDR3 DNA reads TGTGCCAGCAGTTTAGGGCCCTGGACAGGGCTCGGACAGCCCCAGCATTTT.

The rearrangement uses TRBV7-8 and TRBJ2-1; TRBD2 matches 9 bases. CDR1 SGHVS and CDR2 FQNEAQ come from the germline V gene. The CDR3 runs 16 residues. The J segment lost 0 bases and the V segment lost 3 bases, leaving 3 bases of the junction unmatched. DNA of the CDR3: TGTGCCAGCAGCTTCCTTAGCGGGAGCTCCTACAATGAGCAGTTCTTC. As protein: CASSFLSGSSYNEQFF.

The chain carries TRBV5-4 and TRBJ2-7; no definite D call. With 0 bases removed from V and 1 base from J, the gap between germline ends came to 5 bases. CDR3 size: 13 residues. Per the germline V gene, CDR1 is SGHNT and CDR2 is YYREEE (reference sequence). The CDR3 bases are TGTGCCAGCAGCTTGGCGCGTTCCTACGAGCAGTACTTC. The encoded protein is CASSLARSYEQYF.

This rearrangement joins TRBV10-2 to TRBJ1-6; D might be TRBD1 (5 bases). CDR1 WSHSY and CDR2 SAAADI come from the germline V gene. V lost 8 bases, J lost 10 bases, and 15 bases lay in between. This CDR3 spans 13 amino acids. In nucleotides, the CDR3 is TGCGCCAGCGGTCCGGGACTTAGGTCACCCCTCCACTTT. As protein: CASGPGLRSPLHF.

This chain joins TRBV7-2 and TRBJ2-3; a weak D match, TRBD2 (6 bases). CDR3 length equals 15 residues. CDR1 and CDR2 from the germline V gene are SGHTA and FQGNSA. V dropped 5 bases and J dropped 1 base, with 13 bases sitting between them. The CDR3: CASSRPSVRTDTQYF. Written as DNA, the CDR3 is TGTGCCAGCAGCAGACCTAGCGTCCGCACAGATACGCAGTATTTT.

This chain connects TRBV28 to TRBJ2-3; TRBD1 aligns across 10 bases. V was clipped by 3 bases and J by 5 bases; unmatched bases: 5. Germline-derived CDR1 and CDR2 are MDHEN and SYDVKM. This CDR3 is 15 amino acids long. DNA for the CDR3: TGTGCCAGCAGTTTCTGCGGGACAGGGGTAGATACGCAGTATTTT. Translation: CASSFCGTGVDTQYF. The entire variable domain, with the rest obtained from reference TRBV28 and TRBJ2-3, is as follows: DVKVTQSSRYLVKRTGEKVFLECVQDMDHENMFWYRQDPGLGLRLIYFSYDVKMKEKGDIPEGYSVSREKKERFSLILESASTNQTSMYLCASSFCGTGVDTQYFGPGTRLTVL.

V is TRBV5-1 and J is TRBJ2-1; 8 positions agree with TRBD2. This CDR3 region has 17 residues. V lost 4 bases and J lost 3; bases outside the gene matches: 12. Germline V gene data show CDR1 as SGHRS and CDR2 as YFSETQ. CDR3 in DNA: TGCGCCAGCAGCCTGTCTATTAGCGGGAAATACTACAATGAGCAGTTCTTC. Translating it yields CASSLSISGKYYNEQFF.

The chain recombines TRBV19 with TRBJ2-1, with 8 positions matching TRBD2. Germline V CDR1 and CDR2: LNHDA, SQIVND (reference sequence). The CDR3 runs 18 residues. With 2 bases clipped from V and 4 bases from J, the junction kept 13 bases outside the gene matches. CDR3 bases: TGTGCCAGTAGTATAACCAGCGGGAGTACCACCGTTTACAATGAGCAGTTCTTC. Translating it yields CASSITSGSTTVYNEQFF.

V gene TRBV9 combines with J gene TRBJ1-6, with 8 bases matching TRBD1. V lost 4 bases and J lost 8; bases outside the gene matches: 20. Germline CDR1 and CDR2: SGDLS and YYNGEE. The CDR3 runs 19 residues. CDR3 nucleotides: TGTGCCAGCAGCACAGGGGGGGACCCTGACAAAAGTACCGATTCACCCCTCCACTTT. As protein: CASSTGGDPDKSTDSPLHF.

This chain uses TRBV23-1 with TRBJ1-6, with TRBD1 as a possible D gene (5 bases). TRBV23-1 is an ORF, and what it does is uncertain. CDR3 length: 12 residues. V was cut by 7 bases and J by 9 bases, with 10 bases left in between. The CDR3 bases are TGCGCCAGCAACCTCCAGGGTTCACCCCTCCACTTT. This gives the protein CASNLQGSPLHF.

The gene calls are TRBV4-3 and TRBJ2-3, with no clear D. The germline gives CDR1 LGHNA, CDR2 YSLEER. Trimming removed 2 bases at V and 0 bases at J, with 12 bases between. This CDR3 spans 16 amino acids. CDR3 sequence: CASSQRIWRSTDTQYF. The CDR3 DNA is TGCGCCAGCAGCCAAAGGATTTGGCGGAGCACAGATACGCAGTATTTT.

The chain has TRBV30 and TRBJ2-7, with 8 bases that match TRBD1. Germline V gene lookup returns CDR1 GTSNPN and CDR2 SVGIG (reference sequence). The CDR3 extends over 14 amino acids. V dropped 3 bases and J dropped 6; count of bases not matched to a gene: 10. Here the CDR3 reads CAWRLQTGAGEQYF. The DNA of the CDR3 is TGTGCCTGGAGACTTCAGACAGGGGCCGGCGAGCAGTACTTC. Based on the CDR3 plus reference TRBV30 and TRBJ2-7, the full variable domain is SQTIHQWPATLVQPVGSPLSLECTVEGTSNPNLYWYRQAAGRGLQLLFYSVGIGQISSEVPQNLSASRPQDRQFILSSKKLLLSDSGFYLCAWRLQTGAGEQYFGPGTRLTVT.

The rearrangement links TRBV30 to TRBJ2-5; maybe TRBD2 (6 bases). This CDR3 is built from 15 residues. Germline V gene lookup returns CDR1 GTSNPN and CDR2 SVGIG (reference sequence). Trimming cost V 0 bases and J 7 bases, with 18 bases left between them. The CDR3 sequence is CAWSVRHRWGVTQYF. In nucleotides, the CDR3 is TGTGCCTGGAGTGTACGCCACCGCTGGGGGGTGACCCAGTACTTC.

The chain couples TRBV5-1 to TRBJ1-1; D is unresolved. Trimming pared 4 bases from V and 3 bases from J, leaving 13 bases between. Germline V lookup: CDR1 SGHRS, CDR2 YFSETQ. This CDR3 has 14 amino acids. CDR3 residues: CASSGRWGDTEAFF. The CDR3 DNA is TGCGCCAGCAGCGGTCGGTGGGGAGACACTGAAGCTTTCTTT.

The rearrangement uses TRBV5-1 and TRBJ2-7, with TRBD2 as a possible D gene (5 bases). The CDR3 is 16 residues long. CDR1 and CDR2 (germline): SGHRS, YFSETQ. The V and J ends lost 3 bases and 6 bases respectively, with 22 bases between them. The CDR3 region has the DNA TGCGCCAGCAGCTCTCGCCCTGGCGGGCACCCACCCGAGCAGTACTTC. This encodes CASSSRPGGHPPEQYF.

J is TRBJ2-5 and V is TRBV23-1; 9 bases are shared with TRBD1. TRBV23-1 is an ORF; its function is uncertain. The V gene end was trimmed by 3 bases and the J gene end by 5 bases; junction bases not matched to a gene: 7. This CDR3 spans 15 amino acids. In DNA form, the CDR3 reads TGCGCCAGCAGTCAGGGCGCGGGACAGGGTGAGACCCAGTACTTC. Translated, it gives CASSQGAGQGETQYF.

The J gene is TRBJ2-7, the V gene TRBV7-9; 8 nucleotides line up with TRBD2. The trim removed 3 bases at V and 3 bases at J, leaving 1 base unmatched. CDR1 is SEHNR and CDR2 is FQNEAQ in the germline V gene (reference sequence). The CDR3 has 13 amino acids. CDR3 sequence reads: CASSFGGVYEQYF. Here the CDR3 DNA reads TGTGCCAGCAGCTTCGGGGGGGTCTACGAGCAGTACTTC.

CDR3 bases: TGTGCCAGCAGTTCCGCCGGGGGGGGTTCCTACGAGCAGTACTTC. Its protein product is CASSSAGGGSYEQYF. This sequence joins TRBV27 and TRBJ2-7; 8 nucleotides line up with TRBD2. The CDR3 sequence is 15 residues long. V trimming: 4 bases; J trimming: 1 base; junction bases outside the gene matches: 6. CDR1 is MNHEY and CDR2 is SMNVEV in the germline V gene (reference sequence).

This sequence joins TRBV20-1 and TRBJ2-1, with D uncertain. Trimming took off 5 bases at V and 8 bases at J, with 7 bases between the two ends. Germline V gene lookup returns CDR1 DFQATT and CDR2 SNEGSKA (reference sequence). The CDR3 is 10 residues long. The CDR3 region has the DNA TGCAGTGCTCCCTCCTATGAGCAGTTCTTC. Protein sequence: CSAPSYEQFF.

The chain uses TRBV29-1 and TRBJ2-1; D perhaps matches TRBD2 (7 bases). Germline V gene sequence: CDR1 SQVTM, CDR2 ANQGSEA. Deletions cut 0 bases from V and 3 bases from J, with 21 bases between. This CDR3 has 18 amino acids. CDR3: CSVEDPARGGTFYNEQFF. The CDR3 coding sequence is TGCAGCGTTGAAGATCCGGCAAGGGGGGGGACTTTCTACAATGAGCAGTTCTTC.

This rearrangement joins TRBV28 to TRBJ1-2; 9 bases match TRBD1. There are 17 residues in the CDR3. V dropped 3 bases and J dropped 2; count of bases not matched to a gene: 10. Germline V gene lookup returns CDR1 MDHEN and CDR2 SYDVKM. The CDR3 sequence: CASSFSYPGTGNYGYTF. The DNA for the CDR3 is TGTGCCAGCAGTTTCTCTTACCCCGGGACAGGGAACTATGGCTACACCTTC.

The chain is built from TRBV2 and TRBJ1-1; D call uncertain. The germline V gene encodes CDR1 SNHLY and CDR2 FYNNEI. V lost 1 base, J lost 3 bases, and 18 bases lay in between. This CDR3 is built from 17 residues. As DNA, the CDR3 is TGTGCCAGCAGTGAAGAAGAAGGAGGACCCAAGGACACTGAAGCTTTCTTT. It specifies CASSEEEGGPKDTEAFF. The full variable domain, in which reference TRBV2 and TRBJ1-1 provide the parts outside the CDR3, is EPEVTQTPSHQVTQMGQEVILRCVPISNHLYFYWYRQILGQKVEFLVSFYNNEISEKSEIFDDQFSVERPDGSNFTLKIRSTKLEDSAMYFCASSEEEGGPKDTEAFFGQGTRLTVV.